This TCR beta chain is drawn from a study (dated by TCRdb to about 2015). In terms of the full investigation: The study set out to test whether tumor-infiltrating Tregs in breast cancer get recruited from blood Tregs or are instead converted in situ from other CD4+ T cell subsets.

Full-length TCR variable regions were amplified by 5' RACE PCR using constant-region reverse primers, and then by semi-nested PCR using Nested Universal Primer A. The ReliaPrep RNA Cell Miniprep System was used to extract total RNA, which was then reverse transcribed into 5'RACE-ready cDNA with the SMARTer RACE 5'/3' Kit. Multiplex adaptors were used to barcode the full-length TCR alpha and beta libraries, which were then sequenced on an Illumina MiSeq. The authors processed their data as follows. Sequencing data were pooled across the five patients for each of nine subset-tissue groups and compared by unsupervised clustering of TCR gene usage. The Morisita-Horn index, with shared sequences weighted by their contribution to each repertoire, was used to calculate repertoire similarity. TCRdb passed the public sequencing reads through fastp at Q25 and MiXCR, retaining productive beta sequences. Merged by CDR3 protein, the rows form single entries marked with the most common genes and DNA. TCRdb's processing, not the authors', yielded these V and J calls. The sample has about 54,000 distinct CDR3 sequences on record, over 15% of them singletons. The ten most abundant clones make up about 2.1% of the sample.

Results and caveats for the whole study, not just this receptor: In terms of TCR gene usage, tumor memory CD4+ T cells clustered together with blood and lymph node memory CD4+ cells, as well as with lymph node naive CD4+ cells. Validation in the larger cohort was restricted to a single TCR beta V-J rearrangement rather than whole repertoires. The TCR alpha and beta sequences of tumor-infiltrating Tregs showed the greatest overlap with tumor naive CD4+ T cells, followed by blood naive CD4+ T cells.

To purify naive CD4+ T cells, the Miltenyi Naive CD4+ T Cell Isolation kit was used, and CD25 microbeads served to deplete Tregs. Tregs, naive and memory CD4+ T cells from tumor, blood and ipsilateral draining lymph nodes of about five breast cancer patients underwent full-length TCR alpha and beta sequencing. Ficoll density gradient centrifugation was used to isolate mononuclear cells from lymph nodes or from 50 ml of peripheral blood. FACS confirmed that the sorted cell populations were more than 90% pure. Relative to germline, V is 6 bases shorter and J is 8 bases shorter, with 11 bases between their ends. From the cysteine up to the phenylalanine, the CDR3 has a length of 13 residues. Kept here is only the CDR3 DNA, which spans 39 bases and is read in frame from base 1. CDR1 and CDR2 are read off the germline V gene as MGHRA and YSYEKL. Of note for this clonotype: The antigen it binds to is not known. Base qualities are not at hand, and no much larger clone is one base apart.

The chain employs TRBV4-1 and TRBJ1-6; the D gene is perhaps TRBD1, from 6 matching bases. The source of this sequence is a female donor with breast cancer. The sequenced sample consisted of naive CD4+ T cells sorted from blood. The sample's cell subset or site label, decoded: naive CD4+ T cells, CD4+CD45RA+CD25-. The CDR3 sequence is CASRGRQDSPLHF. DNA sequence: TGCGCCAGCAGGGGAAGACAGGATTCACCCCTCCACTTT.